Following are 17 T cell receptor beta chains from one sample sequenced in a study of blood T cells in healthy people across ages. PCR was performed a second time for about 7 to 11 cycles using a sample-barcoded 5' primer and a J-beta primer mix. TCRdb redid the calling of the 5' RACE reads with MiXCR, one entry per CDR3 protein. The data contain 550,000 to 650,000 distinct CDR3 sequences, around 31% of them seen just once; the ten biggest clones take up 15% to 19%. Sequencing input: blood. The receptors stem from a woman aged 80 or older in good health.

In its sample, this clonotype was seen many times. The rearrangement links TRBV15 to TRBJ2-1; unclear D gene. The CDR3 extends over 14 amino acids. Trimming cost V 0 bases and J 6 bases, with 9 bases left between them. Germline V lookup: CDR1 LNHNV, CDR2 YYDKDF (reference sequence). The CDR3 spells CATSRDRAGNEQFF. CDR3 sequence (DNA): TGTGCCACCAGCAGAGATAGGGCCGGCAATGAGCAGTTCTTC. Full variable domain (rest looked up from reference TRBV15 and TRBJ2-1): DAMVIQNPRYQVTQFGKPVTLSCSQTLNHNVMYWYQQKSSQAPKLLFHYYDKDFNNEADTPDNFQSRRPNTSFCFLDIRSPGLGDTAMYLCATSRDRAGNEQFFGPGTRLTVL.

This clonotype was detected only a few times. A read error may explain this, as a much larger clone is one base away. V usage is TRBV2 and J usage is TRBJ2-7; 10 bases align to TRBD2. Germline CDR1 is SNHLY and CDR2 is FYNNEI. J gave up 7 bases and V 2 bases, and 14 bases lay outside the gene matches. This CDR3 spans 17 amino acids. The CDR3 sequence: CASSELRASGGRDEQYF. Written as DNA, the CDR3 is TGTGCCAGCAGTGAACTACGGGCTAGCGGGGGCCGGGATGAGCAGTACTTC. The full variable domain, in which reference TRBV2 and TRBJ2-7 provide the parts outside the CDR3, is EPEVTQTPSHQVTQMGQEVILRCVPISNHLYFYWYRQILGQKVEFLVSFYNNEISEKSEIFDDQFSVERPDGSNFTLKIRSTKLEDSAMYFCASSELRASGGRDEQYFGPGTRLTVT.

A note on this clonotype: A much larger clone differs by one base, so this may be a read error. The rearrangement joins TRBV12-3 or TRBV12-4 to TRBJ1-2, with D hard to call. The CDR3 spans 13 residues. CDR3 nucleotide sequence: TGTGCCAGCGGTTTAGTACTCGGCTATGGCTACACCTTC. Its protein product is CASGLVLGYGYTF.

The rearrangement joins TRBV29-1 to TRBJ2-1, with TRBD2 matching over 7 bases. V lost 3 bases, J lost 5 bases, and 13 bases stayed unmatched. CDR3 length equals 16 residues. Per the germline V gene, CDR1 is SQVTM and CDR2 is ANQGSEA. The CDR3 protein is CSVEGPWGGTDNEQFF. CDR3 in DNA: TGCAGCGTTGAGGGTCCCTGGGGGGGTACGGACAATGAGCAGTTCTTC.

This clonotype was seen more than once but under ten times. This sequence joins TRBV30 and TRBJ1-2, with D possibly being TRBD1 (6 bases). The CDR3 runs to 15 residues. Per the germline V gene, CDR1 is GTSNPN and CDR2 is SVGIG (reference sequence). V was pared by 2 bases and J by 5 bases, with 18 bases between. CDR3: CAWSWQEGGGYGYTF. The CDR3 DNA sequence: TGTGCCTGGAGTTGGCAGGAGGGGGGTGGGTATGGCTACACCTTC.

The sample holds one count of this clonotype. V and J are TRBV9 and TRBJ2-2; D is possibly TRBD1 or TRBD2 (6 bases each). Trimming stripped 0 bases from V and 0 bases from J, with 12 bases between. CDR3 length equals 17 residues. Per germline, CDR1 SGDLS and CDR2 YYNGEE. CDR3 region: CASSVVDGGANTGELFF. DNA of the CDR3: TGTGCCAGCAGCGTAGTCGACGGGGGCGCGAACACCGGGGAGCTGTTTTTT. The full variable domain, completed using reference TRBV9 and TRBJ2-2, is DSGVTQTPKHLITATGQRVTLRCSPRSGDLSVYWYQQSLDQGLQFLIQYYNGEERAKGNILERFSAQQFPDLHSELNLSSLELGDSALYFCASSVVDGGANTGELFFGEGSRLTVL.

This clonotype has ten or more counts. The chain is built from TRBV5-4 and TRBJ1-2, with 7 bases fitting TRBD1. Germline loops: CDR1 SGHNT, CDR2 YYREEE (reference sequence). After removal of 5 bases from V and 2 bases from J, the junction contained 9 bases not matched to a gene. The CDR3 totals 15 residues. The CDR3 reads CASSLQAGQNYGYTF. In nucleotides, the CDR3 is TGTGCCAGCAGTTTACAAGCGGGACAGAACTATGGCTACACCTTC.

The chain has TRBV6-2 or TRBV6-3 and TRBJ1-5; unclear D gene. This CDR3 is built from 13 residues. From germline, CDR1 is MNHEY and CDR2 SVGEGT. Trimming removed 5 bases at V and 4 bases at J, with 9 bases between. The CDR3 DNA is TGTGCCAGCAGTCAGATCGCTAATCAGCCCCAGCATTTT. Translating it yields CASSQIANQPQHF.

This clonotype turned up a few times. This rearrangement joins TRBV18 to TRBJ2-5; possibly TRBD1 for D (5 bases). Germline CDR1 KGHSH, CDR2 LQKENI. Deletions cut 4 bases from V and 2 bases from J, with 8 bases between. This CDR3 spans 13 amino acids. CDR3 nucleotide sequence: TGTGCCAGCTCACTGGACATACAAGAGACCCAGTACTTC. Amino acid sequence: CASSLDIQETQYF. The full variable domain, with the rest looked up from reference TRBV18 and TRBJ2-5, is NAGVMQNPRHLVRRRGQEARLRCSPMKGHSHVYWYRQLPEEGLKFMVYLQKENIIDESGMPKERFSAEFPKEGPSILRIQQVVRGDSAAYFCASSLDIQETQYFGPGTRLLVL.

This clonotype was detected a few times. The chain has TRBV5-5 and TRBJ1-1, with a tentative D call TRBD1 (6 bases). Germline CDR1 reads SGHKS; CDR2 reads YYEKEE (reference sequence). Trimming removed 5 bases at V and 6 bases at J, with 17 bases between. The length of the CDR3 is 14 residues. Here the CDR3 reads CASSWAGEKSEAFF. The CDR3 nucleotides read TGTGCCAGCAGTTGGGCAGGGGAAAAGTCTGAAGCTTTCTTT.

Comments on this clonotype: A junction end diverges from the germline sequence, so it may reflect a read error. The rearrangement links TRBV7-2 to TRBJ2-4; a possible D gene is TRBD2 (6 bases). This CDR3 has 16 residues. Germline V lookup: CDR1 SGHTA, CDR2 FQGNSA. CDR3 region: CASGEEGTPLKYIQYF. The CDR3 nucleotides read TGTGCCAGCGGCGAGGAGGGGACGCCACTCAAATACATTCAGTACTTC. Full variable domain (missing parts from reference TRBV7-2 and TRBJ2-4): GAGVSQSPSNKVTEKGKDVELRCDPISGHTALYWYRQSLGQGLEFLIYFQGNSAPDKSGLPSDRFSAERTGGSVSTLTIQRTQQEDSAVYLCASGEEGTPLKYIQYFGAGTRLSVL.

This clonotype has a count of ten or more. The CDR3 bases are TGTGCCAGCAGCTTAGAAATATCGGGGACTAGCGGCTACTACGAGCAGTACTTC. Translated, it gives CASSLEISGTSGYYEQYF. The V and J genes are TRBV7-2 and TRBJ2-7; 11 bases agree with TRBD2. The CDR3 has 18 amino acids. CDR1 and CDR2 (germline): SGHTA, FQGNSA. The V gene end was trimmed by 1 base and the J gene end by 3 bases; junction bases not matched to a gene: 11.

This clonotype was seen more than once but under ten times. J is TRBJ1-2 and V is TRBV6-1, with D unclear. The germline CDR1 and CDR2 sequences are MNHNS and SASEGT. The CDR3 consists of 13 residues. Trimming shortened V by 7 bases and J by 2 bases, and 11 bases separated the two germline ends. In DNA form, the CDR3 reads TGTGCCAGCACCCCAACTGGAAACTATGGCTACACCTTC. It is translated as CASTPTGNYGYTF.

The chain has TRBV2 and TRBJ1-1; possibly TRBD1 for D (5 bases). The CDR3 is made up of 13 amino acids. Germline V gene lookup returns CDR1 SNHLY and CDR2 FYNNEI. Trimming took off 6 bases at V and 0 bases at J, with 8 bases between the two ends. CDR3 amino acids: CASRQGLNTEAFF. The CDR3, as DNA: TGTGCCAGCAGGCAGGGATTGAACACTGAAGCTTTCTTT.

This clonotype was counted many times. The chain is built from TRBV5-1 and TRBJ1-2; 7 bases map to TRBD1. The V and J ends lost 4 bases and 5 bases, in that order; junction bases with no gene match: 11. From germline, CDR1 is SGHRS and CDR2 YFSETQ. The CDR3 has 15 residues. The CDR3 reads CASSVSGTEEYGYTF. The CDR3 DNA reads as TGCGCCAGCAGCGTATCCGGGACAGAGGAATATGGCTACACCTTC.

This clonotype showed up just a few times. An end of the junction does not agree with germline; a read error may underlie this. J is TRBJ2-7 and V is TRBV3-1, with 9 bases identical to TRBD1. Germline CDR1 reads LGHDT; CDR2 reads YNNKEL (reference sequence). The CDR3 runs to 17 residues. CDR3 sequence reads: CASSQGPGQGSSYGQYF. In DNA form, the CDR3 reads TGTGCCAGCAGCCAAGGGCCTGGACAGGGGTCGTCCTACGGGCAGTACTTC.

This clonotype was picked up many times. V gene TRBV2 combines with J gene TRBJ2-5, with 7 bases aligning to TRBD2. V was pared by 6 bases and J by 2 bases, with 6 bases of the junction left unmatched. From germline, CDR1 is SNHLY and CDR2 FYNNEI. The CDR3 is 14 residues long. Here the CDR3 DNA reads TGTGCCAGCAGGAGCGGGGTCGTTCAAGAGACCCAGTACTTC. Amino acid sequence: CASRSGVVQETQYF.